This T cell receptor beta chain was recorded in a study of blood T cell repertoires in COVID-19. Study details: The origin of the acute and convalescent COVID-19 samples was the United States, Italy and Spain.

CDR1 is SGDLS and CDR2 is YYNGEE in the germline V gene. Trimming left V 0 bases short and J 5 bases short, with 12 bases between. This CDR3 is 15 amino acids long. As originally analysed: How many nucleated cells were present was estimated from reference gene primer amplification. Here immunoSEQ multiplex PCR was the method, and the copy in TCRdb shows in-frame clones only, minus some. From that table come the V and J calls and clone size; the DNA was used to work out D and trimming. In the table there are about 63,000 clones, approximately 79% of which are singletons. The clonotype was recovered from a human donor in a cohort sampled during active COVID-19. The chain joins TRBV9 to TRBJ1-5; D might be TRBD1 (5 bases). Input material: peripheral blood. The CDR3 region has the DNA TGTGCCAGCAGCGTAGCTGGTCAGGGCGATCAGCCCCAGCATTTT. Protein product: CASSVAGQGDQPQHF.